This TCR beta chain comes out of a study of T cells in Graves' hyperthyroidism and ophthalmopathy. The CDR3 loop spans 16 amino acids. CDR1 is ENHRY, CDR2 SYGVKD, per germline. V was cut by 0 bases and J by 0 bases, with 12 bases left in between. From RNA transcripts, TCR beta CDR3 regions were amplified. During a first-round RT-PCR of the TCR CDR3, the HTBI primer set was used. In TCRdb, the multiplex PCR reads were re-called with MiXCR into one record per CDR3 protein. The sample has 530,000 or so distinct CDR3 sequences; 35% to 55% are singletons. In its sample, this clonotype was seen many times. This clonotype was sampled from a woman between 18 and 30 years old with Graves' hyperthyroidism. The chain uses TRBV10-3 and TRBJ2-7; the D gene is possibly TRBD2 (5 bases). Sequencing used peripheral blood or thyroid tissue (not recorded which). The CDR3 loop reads CAISESPGLSSYEQYF. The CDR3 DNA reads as TGTGCCATCAGTGAGTCCCCAGGACTTAGCTCCTACGAGCAGTACTTC.